The 15 T cell receptor beta chains given below trace back to one sample, sequenced in a study of early T cells in non-severe SARS-CoV-2 infection. Each CDR3 protein gets one entry after TCRdb re-called the 5' RACE reads with MiXCR. The sample holds under 60,000 distinct CDR3 sequences, around 5.2% seen once. The sequencing input was whole blood. The receptors were sampled from an adult who was a healthcare worker with PCR-confirmed SARS-CoV-2 infection or an uninfected control (not recorded which).

This clonotype was observed at least ten times. V usage is TRBV7-9 and J usage is TRBJ1-1, with a possible D match to TRBD1 (6 bases). The CDR3 has 15 amino acids. In germline, CDR1 is SEHNR, CDR2 FQNEAQ (reference sequence). V was trimmed by 5 bases and J by 1 base, leaving 14 bases between them. The CDR3 sequence is CASSPVGDKNTEAFF. CDR3 nucleotide sequence: TGTGCCAGCAGCCCAGTCGGGGACAAGAACACTGAAGCTTTCTTT.

This clonotype was seen at least ten times. The chain joins TRBV20-1 to TRBJ2-7; 9 bases align to TRBD2. With 2 bases clipped from V and 4 bases from J, the junction kept 6 bases outside the gene matches. The CDR3 loop spans 14 amino acids. Germline V gene lookup returns CDR1 DFQATT and CDR2 SNEGSKA (reference sequence). CDR3 DNA: TGCAGTGCTAGAACCGGGACTAGCCTATACGAGCAGTACTTC. The encoded protein is CSARTGTSLYEQYF.

This clonotype was recorded many times. The rearrangement joins TRBV5-1 to TRBJ2-7; D gene uncertain. The CDR3 runs to 14 residues. In germline, CDR1 is SGHRS, CDR2 YFSETQ. Trimming stripped 2 bases from V and 2 bases from J, with 11 bases between. The CDR3 reads CASSFDWATYEQYF. The CDR3 DNA is TGCGCCAGCAGCTTCGACTGGGCCACCTACGAGCAGTACTTC.

The chain joins TRBV6-6 to TRBJ2-7; D gene uncertain. The CDR3 is 13 amino acids. V was cut by 6 bases and J by 2 bases, with 11 bases left in between. Germline V gives CDR1 MNHNY, CDR2 SVGAGI (reference sequence). The CDR3 sequence: CASSRTIAYEQYF. In nucleotides, the CDR3 is TGTGCCAGCAGCCGCACGATTGCCTACGAGCAGTACTTC.

Ten or more counts support this clonotype. The genes are TRBV18 and TRBJ1-2; D possibly corresponds to TRBD1 (6 bases). Trimming pared 1 base from V and 6 bases from J, leaving 12 bases between. CDR1 KGHSH and CDR2 LQKENI come from the germline V gene. CDR3 length: 14 amino acids. The CDR3 coding sequence is TGTGCCAGCTCACCACGTGGGGGCATAGATGGCTACACCTTC. Protein sequence: CASSPRGGIDGYTF.

This clonotype was counted many times. The chain employs TRBV30 and TRBJ1-5; 9 nucleotides line up with TRBD1. Looked up from germline, CDR1 is GTSNPN and CDR2 is SVGIG (reference sequence). Trimming took 2 bases from V and 7 from J; bases not matched to a gene: 6. There are 14 residues in the CDR3. CDR3 bases: TGTGCCTGGAGTCCAGGGACAGGGAACCAGCCCCAGCATTTT. Encoded protein: CAWSPGTGNQPQHF.

This clonotype was picked up many times. The genes are TRBV13 and TRBJ2-1, with TRBD2 identical over 8 bases. The CDR3 covers 16 residues. V trimming: 5 bases; J trimming: 2 bases; junction bases outside the gene matches: 8. Per germline, CDR1 PRHDT and CDR2 FYEKMQ (reference sequence). The CDR3 bases are TGTGCCAGCAGCCCACCGGGGGGGGTAGCCTACAATGAGCAGTTCTTC. It translates to CASSPPGGVAYNEQFF.

This chain uses TRBV12-3 or TRBV12-4 with TRBJ1-2; a possible D gene is TRBD1 (5 bases). CDR3 length: 16 amino acids. V shed 1 base and J shed 2 bases, with 14 bases lying between them. CDR3 region: CASSLESGGRNYGYTF. CDR3 sequence (DNA): TGTGCCAGCAGTTTAGAAAGTGGGGGACGCAACTATGGCTACACCTTC.

This clonotype has just a few counts. The CDR3 loop is CSAGTGLSSYNEQFF. The CDR3 DNA follows: TGCAGTGCTGGGACTGGCCTGAGCTCCTACAATGAGCAGTTCTTC. This rearrangement joins TRBV20-1 to TRBJ2-1, with D perhaps matching TRBD2 (6 bases). The CDR3 runs to 15 residues. Germline assignment: CDR1 DFQATT and CDR2 SNEGSKA (reference sequence). V was shortened by 5 bases and J by 0 bases, with 14 bases between the two germline ends.

The genes are TRBV19 and TRBJ2-1, with D perhaps TRBD2 (6 bases). V was clipped by 3 bases and J by 9 bases, with 15 bases between them. The CDR3 extends over 14 amino acids. Germline V gene lookup returns CDR1 LNHDA and CDR2 SQIVND (reference sequence). The CDR3 loop reads CASSITWEVGEQFF. CDR3 nucleotide sequence: TGTGCCAGTAGTATTACTTGGGAGGTGGGTGAGCAGTTCTTC. The entire variable domain, with the rest obtained from reference TRBV19 and TRBJ2-1, is as follows: DGGITQSPKYLFRKEGQNVTLSCEQNLNHDAMYWYRQDPGQGLRLIYYSQIVNDFQKGDIAEGYSVSREKKESFPLTVTSAQKNPTAFYLCASSITWEVGEQFFGPGTRLTVL.

V gene TRBV7-2 combines with J gene TRBJ2-3; D gene unclear. This CDR3 is 15 amino acids long. Looked up from germline, CDR1 is SGHTA and CDR2 is FQGNSA. Trimming stripped 7 bases from V and 0 bases from J, with 14 bases between. The CDR3 sequence: CASTLVVTSTDTQYF. CDR3 in DNA: TGTGCCAGCACCCTCGTCGTTACTAGCACAGATACGCAGTATTTT.

This clonotype appeared many times. V gene TRBV29-1 combines with J gene TRBJ2-1; 16 bases match TRBD2. J gave up 10 bases and V 7 bases, and 10 bases lay outside the gene matches. The CDR3 is made up of 15 amino acids. Germline V gene data show CDR1 as SQVTM and CDR2 as ANQGSEA. The CDR3 region is CSAQGLAGGPGEQFF. The CDR3 nucleotides read TGCAGCGCCCAGGGACTAGCGGGAGGGCCTGGAGAGCAGTTCTTC.

This clonotype was observed a few times. The chain employs TRBV2 and TRBJ2-7; 9 bases align to TRBD1. This CDR3 is built from 15 residues. J lost 3 bases, V lost 8 bases, and 11 bases had no gene match. Looked up from germline, CDR1 is SNHLY and CDR2 is FYNNEI. This CDR3 reads CASLARTGEIYEQYF. For the CDR3, the DNA is TGTGCCAGCCTAGCTAGGACAGGGGAAATCTACGAGCAGTACTTC.

This clonotype has ten or more counts. The rearrangement links TRBV15 to TRBJ1-2; D remains ambiguous. Deletions cut 0 bases from V and 0 bases from J, with 8 bases between. Germline CDR1 reads LNHNV; CDR2 reads YYDKDF (reference sequence). This CDR3 has 15 residues. The CDR3 coding sequence is TGTGCCACCAGCAGAGATCAGCGTCCTAACTATGGCTACACCTTC. It codes for CATSRDQRPNYGYTF. Full variable domain (remainder filled in from reference TRBV15 and TRBJ1-2): DAMVIQNPRYQVTQFGKPVTLSCSQTLNHNVMYWYQQKSSQAPKLLFHYYDKDFNNEADTPDNFQSRRPNTSFCFLDIRSPGLGDTAMYLCATSRDQRPNYGYTFGSGTRLTVV.

This clonotype was observed many times. The rearrangement uses TRBV12-3 or TRBV12-4 and TRBJ1-5; D not resolved. V was cut by 3 bases and J by 10 bases, with 13 bases left in between. CDR3 length equals 13 residues. The CDR3: CASSLVERSPQHF. CDR3 nucleotide sequence: TGTGCCAGCAGTTTGGTTGAGAGATCCCCCCAGCATTTT.